This T cell receptor beta chain was recorded in a study of blood T cell repertoires in COVID-19. Study at large: Acute and convalescent COVID-19 specimens originated in the United States, Italy and Spain. Sample material is recorded as cDNA or gDNA derived from T cells, B-cell-depleted T cells, or PBMCs.

In the original processing: Amplification of reference gene primers provided the estimated nucleated cell counts. Repertoires were generated with immunoSEQ multiplex PCR, while TCRdb's copy carries only in-frame clones and drops some. V and J calls and clone size are copied from that table; D and trimming were computed from the DNA. In the table there are about 10,000 clones, 70% to 90% of which are singletons. The CDR3 is made up of 15 amino acids. V lost 3 bases and J lost 0, with 11 bases in between. Germline V gene sequence: CDR1 SGHRS, CDR2 YFSETQ. V gene TRBV5-1 combines with J gene TRBJ2-3; a possible D gene is TRBD1 (7 bases). The TCR originated in a human donor in a cohort sampled during active COVID-19. Sequenced: peripheral blood. The CDR3 loop is CASSSGGPSTDTQYF. The DNA for the CDR3 is TGCGCCAGCAGCTCAGGGGGGCCTAGCACAGATACGCAGTATTTT.